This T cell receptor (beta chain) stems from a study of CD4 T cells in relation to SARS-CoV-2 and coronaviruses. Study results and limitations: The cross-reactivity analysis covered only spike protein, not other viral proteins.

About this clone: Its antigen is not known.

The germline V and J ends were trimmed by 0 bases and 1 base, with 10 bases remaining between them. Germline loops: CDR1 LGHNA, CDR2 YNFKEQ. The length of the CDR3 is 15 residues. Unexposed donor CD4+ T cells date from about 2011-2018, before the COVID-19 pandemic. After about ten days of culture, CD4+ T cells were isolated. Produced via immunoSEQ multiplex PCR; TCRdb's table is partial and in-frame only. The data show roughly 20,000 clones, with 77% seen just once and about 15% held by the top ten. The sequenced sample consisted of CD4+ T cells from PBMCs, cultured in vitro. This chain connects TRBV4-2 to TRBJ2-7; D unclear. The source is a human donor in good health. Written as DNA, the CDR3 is TGTGCCAGCAGCCAAGAACTCCTAGATTCCTACGAGCAGTACTTC. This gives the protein CASSQELLDSYEQYF.